This T cell receptor beta chain was obtained from a study of cytomegalovirus exposure and HLA in healthy donors. Study results and caveats: A previous analysis found most TCR beta V segments productive roughly 87% or roughly 30% of the time.

This clone was detected a few times. Its antigen is still unknown. The V gene lost 8 bases and the J gene lost 7 bases, with 11 bases spanning the gap. The germline V gene has CDR1 MNHNS and CDR2 SASEGT. CDR3 length: 11 residues. Both 60 Vbeta primers and 13 Jbeta primers went into the PCR. The method was immunoSEQ multiplex PCR; TCRdb's version includes in-frame clones alone and lacks a portion of them. This table holds more than 90,000 clones, under 90% found once. The receptor was derived from an older woman in good health and CMV-seropositive. The specimen was PBMCs. The chain couples TRBV6-1 to TRBJ1-2, with no clear D. The CDR3 loop reads CASRGLLGYTF. The CDR3 DNA follows: TGTGCCAGCCGAGGGCTGCTTGGCTACACCTTC.